The 2 T cell receptor beta chains below all came from one sample that was sequenced in a study of blood T cells in healthy people across ages. Alongside a J-beta primer mix, a sample-barcoded 5' primer served in a second PCR lasting about 6 to 11 cycles. MiXCR, run by TCRdb on the 5' RACE reads, gives a single entry per CDR3 protein. The table records roughly 1.5 million distinct CDR3 sequences, 40% to 45% of them present only once. The specimen sequenced was blood. The source of these receptors is a young woman in good health.

This clonotype was observed at least ten times. The rearrangement links TRBV29-1 to TRBJ2-1; either TRBD1 or TRBD2 may fit D (6 bases each). The ends were cut back, 7 bases at V and 6 bases at J, with 16 bases in the middle. Germline assignment: CDR1 SQVTM and CDR2 ANQGSEA. The length of the CDR3 is 13 residues. CDR3 coding DNA: TGCAGCGGGGCGGGACAAGGGGCCAATGAGCAGTTCTTC. Translating gives CSGAGQGANEQFF.

This clonotype was observed a few times. This chain links TRBV4-1 with TRBJ2-7, with 8 bases matching TRBD2. Trimming cost V 4 bases and J 2 bases; bases outside gene matches: 4. CDR1 and CDR2 (germline): MGHRA, YSYEKL. The CDR3 is 14 amino acids. CDR3: CASSRRSGAYEQYF. Written as DNA, the CDR3 is TGCGCCAGCAGCCGTCGTAGCGGGGCCTACGAGCAGTACTTC.